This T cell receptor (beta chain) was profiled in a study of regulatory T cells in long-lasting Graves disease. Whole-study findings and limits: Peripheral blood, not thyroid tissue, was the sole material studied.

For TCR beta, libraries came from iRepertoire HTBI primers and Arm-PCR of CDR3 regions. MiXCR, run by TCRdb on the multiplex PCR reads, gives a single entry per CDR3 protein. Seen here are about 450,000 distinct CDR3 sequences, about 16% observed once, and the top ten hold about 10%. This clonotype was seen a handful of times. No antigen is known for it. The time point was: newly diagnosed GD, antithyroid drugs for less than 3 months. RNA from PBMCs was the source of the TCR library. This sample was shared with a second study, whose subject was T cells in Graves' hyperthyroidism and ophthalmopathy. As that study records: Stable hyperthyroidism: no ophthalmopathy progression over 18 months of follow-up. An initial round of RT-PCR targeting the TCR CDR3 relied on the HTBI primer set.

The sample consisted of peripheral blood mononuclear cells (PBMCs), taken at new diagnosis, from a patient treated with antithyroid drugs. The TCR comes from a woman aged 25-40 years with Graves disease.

CDR3 bases: TGTGCCACCAGTGATTCAGGAGGGGGGACTGAAGCTTTCTTT. Amino acids: CATSDSGGGTEAFF. V usage is TRBV24-1 and J usage is TRBJ1-1; possibly TRBD1 for D (6 bases). Germline assignment: CDR1 KGHDR and CDR2 SFDVKD. Trimming pared 2 bases from V and 5 bases from J, leaving 11 bases between. There are 14 residues in the CDR3.